This T cell receptor (beta chain) comes out of a study of graft-versus-host responses after intestinal transplantation. Study findings and constraints: GvH clones were found in recipient marrow; some appeared first in ileum or blood. Researchers found peak circulating GvH clone levels linked to early post-transplant HvG declines.

Generated by immunoSEQ multiplex PCR, the TCRdb table keeps only in-frame clones and is missing some. Of a few thousand clones detected, 55% to 75% appear once; the ten largest clones hold about 11%. Points on this clone: Its antigen is not known.

Graft samples were processed, releasing intraepithelial and lamina propria lymphocytes. The CDR3 spans 15 residues. Germline loops: CDR1 MDHEN, CDR2 SYDVKM. Trimming removed 8 bases from V and 1 base from J, with 17 bases in between. The clonotype was recovered from a human patient who received an intestinal transplant, so some T cells may come from the graft donor. The genes are TRBV28 and TRBJ1-2; D is unclear. Sequences were derived from ileum tissue, sampled 1018 days after intestinal transplantation. The CDR3 DNA is TGTGCCAGCCAAGAAAAAGCAGGTATTAACTATGGCTACACCTTC. It yields the protein CASQEKAGINYGYTF.